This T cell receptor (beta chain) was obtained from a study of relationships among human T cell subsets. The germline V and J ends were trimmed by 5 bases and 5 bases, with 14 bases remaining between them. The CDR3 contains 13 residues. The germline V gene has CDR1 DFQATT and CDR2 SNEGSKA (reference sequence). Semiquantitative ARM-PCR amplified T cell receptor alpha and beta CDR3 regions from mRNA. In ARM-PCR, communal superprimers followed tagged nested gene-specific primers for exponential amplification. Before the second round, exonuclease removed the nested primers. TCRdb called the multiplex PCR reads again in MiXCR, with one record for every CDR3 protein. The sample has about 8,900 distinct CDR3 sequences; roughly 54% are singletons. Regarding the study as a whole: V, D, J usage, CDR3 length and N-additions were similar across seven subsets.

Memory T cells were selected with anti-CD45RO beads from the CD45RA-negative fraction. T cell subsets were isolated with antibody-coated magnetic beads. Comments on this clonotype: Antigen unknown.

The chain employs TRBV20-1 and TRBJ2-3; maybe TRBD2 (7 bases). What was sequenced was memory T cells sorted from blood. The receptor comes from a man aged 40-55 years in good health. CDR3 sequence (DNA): TGCAGTGCTGGAGGACTAGGGGGAGATACGCAGTATTTT. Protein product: CSAGGLGGDTQYF.